The T cell receptor (beta chain) under discussion was sequenced for a study of cytomegalovirus exposure and HLA in healthy donors. The germline V gene encodes CDR1 SSHAT and CDR2 FNYEAQ (reference sequence). The CDR3 loop spans 14 amino acids. Whole-study findings and limits: In a later analysis, donors in an Asian-associated ancestry cluster reportedly had fewer N-insertions in productive TCRs than the cohort mean. The investigators catalogued under 200 TCR beta chains as cytomegalovirus-associated. Among TCR beta chains of equal frequency, HLA-associated ones were more clonally expanded in a later analysis.

PCR employed 60 Vbeta and 13 Jbeta primers. Repertoires were generated with immunoSEQ multiplex PCR, while TCRdb's copy carries only in-frame clones and drops some. This sample has roughly 68,000 clones, with 60% to 75% found just once. As regards this clone: The antigen is unknown. At one boundary the junction diverges from the germline segment, which might be a read error.

Sequencing was done on a sample of PBMCs. V is TRBV7-7 and J is TRBJ2-2, with no clear D. This receptor was obtained from a man in his forties in good health and CMV-seropositive. The chain's CDR3 is CASSLVRDTGELFF. In nucleotides, the CDR3 is TGTGCTAGCAGCTTAGTTCGGGACACCGGGGAGCTGTTTTTT.